This TCR beta chain was profiled in a study of T cells after posttransplantation cyclophosphamide (dated by TCRdb to 2015 to 2016). General notes on the study: T cell repertoire reconstitution was tracked by TRB sequencing after myeloablative bone marrow transplantation in which posttransplantation cyclophosphamide was used as GVHD prophylaxis. Samples from 30 to 45 PTCy-treated patients and fewer than 20 related bone marrow donors of those patients were subjected to antigen receptor sequencing. Blood from every one of the roughly 33 PTCy patients who had 1-year posttransplant specimens underwent TRB sequencing. In 3 patients, TRB sequencing was also performed on up to about 3 more blood samples taken 2 to 5.2 years after transplant, and in a handful of patients, pretransplant blood was also TRB-sequenced. Because TRA and TRB clonality were tightly correlated in 9 samples, subsequent TCR analyses were focused on TRB only. Public TRB sequences were searched against a database of over 3,600 sequences associated with responses to pathogens, tumor antigens, self-antigens and alloantigens.

The germline V gene provides CDR1 SGHRS and CDR2 YFSETQ. The CDR3, cysteine through phenylalanine, is 17 amino acids long. CDR3 DNA only is kept here, 51 bases in frame from base 1. Trimming takes 2 bases from V and 13 bases from J, and the germline ends sit 25 bases apart. Peripheral blood samples were provided by related bone marrow donors on the day of marrow donation. Viable CD3+CD4+ or CD3+CD8+ cells that were CCR7+CD45RA+CD45RO-CD95-CD27+CD28+ were defined as naive T cells. Mononuclear cells from peripheral blood and bone marrow were separated by Ficoll-Hypaque density centrifugation and then cryopreserved. CD4+ and CD8+ T cells, including naive and memory subsets, were sorted by FACS on a FACSAria II. What the work shows at the level of the full study, not this receptor alone: Donor-recipient similarity was low at 1-2 months but increased during the first year, and donor CD8+ memory clones often dominated later blood repertoires. Across roughly 48 patients, TRB clonality was highly associated with recipient CMV seropositivity and CMV reactivation, and diversity in PTCy patients was similar to diversity in CNI/methotrexate controls. The TRB repertoires of T cells infiltrating skin or the GI tract showed only limited overlap with the TRB repertoires found in blood.

Remarks on this clone: The clone's antigen remains unknown. Base qualities are missing; no much larger clone stands one base away. Other DNA sequences in this sample translate to the same CDR3.

Genomic DNA was the input for TRB sequencing, which was run either with the immunoSEQ assay at survey resolution or with the hsTCRB kit. The paper's processing steps were these. The immunoSEQ software handled initial read processing, and the LymphoSeq R package was used for repertoire analyses. For each TRB dataset, clonality was calculated as 1 minus normalized Shannon entropy, and the Gini coefficient was computed as well. Phenotypes of unsorted samples were inferred by mapping TRB sequences from sorted subsets of the recipient or donor onto unsorted samples of the same recipient. TCRdb mirrors the immuneACCESS table, restricted to in-frame sequences. Some clones are absent from its copies; in checked studies, under half trace to an unresolved V gene, and the reason for the others is unknown. That table is the source of V, J and clone size, and D and trimming were worked out from the DNA. The sample table contains approximately 6,900 clones; only one count was recorded for 95% to 98% of them. Jointly, the top ten make up about 0.52% of the sample.

The rearranged chain carries TRBV5-1 and TRBJ1-6; tentative D gene TRBD1, with 6 bases matching. The sequenced material came from naive CD8+ T cells sorted from PBMCs. This receptor was taken from a woman in her thirties in good health and a related stem cell transplant donor. The CDR3 is CASSLDDPTGLSSPLHF. The sequence in DNA is TGCGCCAGCAGCTTAGACGACCCGACAGGTCTTAGTTCCCCCCTCCACTTT.